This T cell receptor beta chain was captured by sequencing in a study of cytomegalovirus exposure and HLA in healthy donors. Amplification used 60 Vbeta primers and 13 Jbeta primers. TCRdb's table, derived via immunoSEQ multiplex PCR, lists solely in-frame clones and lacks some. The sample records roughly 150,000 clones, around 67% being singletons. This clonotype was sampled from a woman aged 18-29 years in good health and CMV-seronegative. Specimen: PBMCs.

CDR3 region: CASSAGPLREQYF. The CDR3, as DNA: TGTGCCAGCAGCGCGGGACCTCTGAGGGAGCAGTACTTC. The chain has TRBV7-2 and TRBJ2-7; a possible D gene is TRBD2 (6 bases). The CDR3 is 13 amino acids. Germline values: CDR1 SGHTA, CDR2 FQGNSA. Trimming shortened V by 5 bases and J by 7 bases, and 15 bases separated the two germline ends.